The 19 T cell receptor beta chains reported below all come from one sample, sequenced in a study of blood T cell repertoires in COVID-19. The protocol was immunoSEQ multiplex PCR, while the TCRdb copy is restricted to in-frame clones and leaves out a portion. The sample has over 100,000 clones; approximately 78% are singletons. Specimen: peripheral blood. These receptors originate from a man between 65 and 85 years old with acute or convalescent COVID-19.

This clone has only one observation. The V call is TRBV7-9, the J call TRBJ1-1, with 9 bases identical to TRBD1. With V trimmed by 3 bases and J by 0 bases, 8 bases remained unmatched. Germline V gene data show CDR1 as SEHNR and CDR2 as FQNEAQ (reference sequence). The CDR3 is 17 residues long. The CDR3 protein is CASSFNTRDRVNTEAFF. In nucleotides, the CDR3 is TGTGCCAGCAGCTTCAATACTCGGGACAGGGTGAACACTGAAGCTTTCTTT.

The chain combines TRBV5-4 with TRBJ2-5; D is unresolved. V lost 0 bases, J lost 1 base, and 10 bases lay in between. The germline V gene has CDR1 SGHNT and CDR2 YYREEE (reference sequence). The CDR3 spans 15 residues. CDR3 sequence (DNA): TGTGCCAGCAGCTTGGGTTTAGAGGTCCAAGAGACCCAGTACTTC. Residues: CASSLGLEVQETQYF. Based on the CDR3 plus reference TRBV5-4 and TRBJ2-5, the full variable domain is ETGVTQSPTHLIKTRGQQVTLRCSSQSGHNTVSWYQQALGQGPQFIFQYYREEENGRGNFPPRFSGLQFPNYSSELNVNALELDDSALYLCASSLGLEVQETQYFGPGTRLLVL.

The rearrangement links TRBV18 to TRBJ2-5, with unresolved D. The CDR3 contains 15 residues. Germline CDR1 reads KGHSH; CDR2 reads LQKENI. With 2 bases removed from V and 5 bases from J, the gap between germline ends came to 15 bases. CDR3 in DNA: TGTGCCAGCTCACCATTCCAGGCTGGCGAGGAGACCCAGTACTTC. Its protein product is CASSPFQAGEETQYF.

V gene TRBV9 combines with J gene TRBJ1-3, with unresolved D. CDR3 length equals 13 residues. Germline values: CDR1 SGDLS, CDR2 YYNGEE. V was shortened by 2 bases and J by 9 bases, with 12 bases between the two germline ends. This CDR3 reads CASSVPGSATIYF. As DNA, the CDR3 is TGTGCCAGCAGCGTCCCGGGATCCGCCACCATATATTTT.

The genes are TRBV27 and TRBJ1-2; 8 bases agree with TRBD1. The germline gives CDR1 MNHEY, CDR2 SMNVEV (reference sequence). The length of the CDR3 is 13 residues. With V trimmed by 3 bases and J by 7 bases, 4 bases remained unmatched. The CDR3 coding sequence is TGTGCCAGCAGTTTGTCAGGGGGCGTTGGCTACACCTTC. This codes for CASSLSGGVGYTF.

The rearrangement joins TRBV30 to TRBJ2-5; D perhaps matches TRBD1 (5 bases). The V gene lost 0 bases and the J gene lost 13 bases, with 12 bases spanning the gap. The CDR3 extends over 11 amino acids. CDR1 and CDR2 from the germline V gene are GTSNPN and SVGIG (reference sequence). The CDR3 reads CAWSVNGRVYF. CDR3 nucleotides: TGTGCCTGGAGTGTAAACGGCAGGGTGTACTTC.

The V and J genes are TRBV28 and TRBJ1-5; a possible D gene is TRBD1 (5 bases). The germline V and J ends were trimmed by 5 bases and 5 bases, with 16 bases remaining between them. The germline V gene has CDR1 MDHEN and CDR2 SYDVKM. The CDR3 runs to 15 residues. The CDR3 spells CASSPLRGVDQPQHF. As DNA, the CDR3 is TGTGCCAGCAGTCCCCTTCGGGGGGTGGATCAGCCCCAGCATTTT.

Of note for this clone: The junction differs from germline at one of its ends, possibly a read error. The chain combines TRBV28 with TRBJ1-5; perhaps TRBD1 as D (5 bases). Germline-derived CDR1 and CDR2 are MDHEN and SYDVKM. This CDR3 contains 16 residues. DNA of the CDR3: TGTGCTAGCAGTAGGGCCGGGGGGTATAGCAATCAGCCCCAGCATTTT. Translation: CASSRAGGYSNQPQHF.

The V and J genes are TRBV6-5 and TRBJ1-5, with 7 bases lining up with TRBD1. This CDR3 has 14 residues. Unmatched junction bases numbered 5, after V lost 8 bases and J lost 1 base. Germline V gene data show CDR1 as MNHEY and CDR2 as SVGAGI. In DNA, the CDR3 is TGTGCCAGCCTACAGGGGATGAGCAATCAGCCCCAGCATTTT. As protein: CASLQGMSNQPQHF.

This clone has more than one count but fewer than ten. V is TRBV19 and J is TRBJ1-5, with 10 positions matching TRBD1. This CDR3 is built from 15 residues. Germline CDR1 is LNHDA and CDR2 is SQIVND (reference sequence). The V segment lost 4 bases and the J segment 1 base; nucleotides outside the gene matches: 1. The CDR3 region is CASSTDRGSNQPQHF. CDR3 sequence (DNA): TGTGCCAGTAGTACGGACAGGGGGAGCAATCAGCCCCAGCATTTT.

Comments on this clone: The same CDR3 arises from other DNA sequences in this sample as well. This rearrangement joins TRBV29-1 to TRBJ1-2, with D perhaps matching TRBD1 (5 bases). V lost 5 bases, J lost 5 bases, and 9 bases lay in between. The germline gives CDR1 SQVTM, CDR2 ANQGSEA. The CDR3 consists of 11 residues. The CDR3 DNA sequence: TGCAGCGTTCCGGGACTATATGGCTACACCTTC. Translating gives CSVPGLYGYTF.

As DNA, the CDR3 is TGCGCCAGCAGCTTGTGGGCAGCGCGGGGCTCTGGGGCCAACGTCCTGACTTTC. Residues: CASSLWAARGSGANVLTF. J is TRBJ2-6 and V is TRBV5-1, with D possibly TRBD2 on 6 matching bases. This CDR3 has 18 amino acids. V shed 1 base and J shed 0 bases, with 14 bases lying between them. Germline V gene sequence: CDR1 SGHRS, CDR2 YFSETQ.

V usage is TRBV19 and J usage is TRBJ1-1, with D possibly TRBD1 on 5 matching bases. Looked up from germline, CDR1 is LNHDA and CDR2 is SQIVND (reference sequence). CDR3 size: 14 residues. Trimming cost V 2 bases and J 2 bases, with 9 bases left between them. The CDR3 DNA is TGTGCCAGTAGTATATCGGGGGGAAACACTGAAGCTTTCTTT. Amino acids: CASSISGGNTEAFF.

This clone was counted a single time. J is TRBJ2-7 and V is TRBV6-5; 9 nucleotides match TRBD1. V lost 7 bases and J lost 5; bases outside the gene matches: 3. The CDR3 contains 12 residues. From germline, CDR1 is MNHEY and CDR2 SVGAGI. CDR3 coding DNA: TGTGCCAGCACCACAGGGGGCCACGAGCAGTACTTC. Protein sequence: CASTTGGHEQYF.

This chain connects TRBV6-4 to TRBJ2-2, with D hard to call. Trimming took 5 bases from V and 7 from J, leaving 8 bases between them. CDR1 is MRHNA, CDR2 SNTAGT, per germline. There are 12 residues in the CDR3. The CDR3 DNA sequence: TGTGCCAGCAGTCCGACGGGCGGGGAGCTGTTTTTT. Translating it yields CASSPTGGELFF.

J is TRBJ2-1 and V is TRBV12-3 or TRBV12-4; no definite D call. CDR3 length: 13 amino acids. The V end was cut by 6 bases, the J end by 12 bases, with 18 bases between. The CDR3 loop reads CASSRTPLVWQFF. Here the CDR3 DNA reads TGTGCCAGCAGCCGAACTCCCTTGGTTTGGCAGTTCTTC.

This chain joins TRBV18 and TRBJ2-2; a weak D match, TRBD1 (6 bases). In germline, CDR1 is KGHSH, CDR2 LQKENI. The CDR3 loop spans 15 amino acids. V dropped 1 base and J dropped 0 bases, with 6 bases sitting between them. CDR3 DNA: TGTGCCAGCTCACCACGGGACACGAACACCGGGGAGCTGTTTTTT. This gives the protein CASSPRDTNTGELFF.

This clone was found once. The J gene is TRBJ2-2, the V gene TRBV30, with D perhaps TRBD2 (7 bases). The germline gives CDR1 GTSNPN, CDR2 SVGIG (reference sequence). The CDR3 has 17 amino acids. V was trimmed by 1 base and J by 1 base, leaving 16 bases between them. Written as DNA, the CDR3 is TGTGCCTGGAGTGAGGTCGGGGGGCTTGAGAACACCGGGGAGCTGTTTTTT. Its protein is CAWSEVGGLENTGELFF.

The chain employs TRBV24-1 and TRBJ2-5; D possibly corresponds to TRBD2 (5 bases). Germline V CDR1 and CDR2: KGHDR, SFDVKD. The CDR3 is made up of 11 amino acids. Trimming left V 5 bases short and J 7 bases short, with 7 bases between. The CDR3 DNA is TGTGCCACCAGTGCCCGGGGGACCCAGTACTTC. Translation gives CATSARGTQYF.